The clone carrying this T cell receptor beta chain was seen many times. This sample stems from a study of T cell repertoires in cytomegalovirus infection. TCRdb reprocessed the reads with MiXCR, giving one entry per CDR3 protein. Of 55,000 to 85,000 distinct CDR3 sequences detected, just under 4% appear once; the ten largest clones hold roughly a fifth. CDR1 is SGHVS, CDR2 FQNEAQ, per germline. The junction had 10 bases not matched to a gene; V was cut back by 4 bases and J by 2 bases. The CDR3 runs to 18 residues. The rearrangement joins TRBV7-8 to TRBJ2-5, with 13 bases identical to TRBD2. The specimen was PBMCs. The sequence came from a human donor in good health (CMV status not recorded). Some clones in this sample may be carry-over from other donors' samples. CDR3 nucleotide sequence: TGTGCCAGCAGCTACGGACTAGCGGGAGCCTCCCCACAAGAGACCCAGTACTTC. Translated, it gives CASSYGLAGASPQETQYF.